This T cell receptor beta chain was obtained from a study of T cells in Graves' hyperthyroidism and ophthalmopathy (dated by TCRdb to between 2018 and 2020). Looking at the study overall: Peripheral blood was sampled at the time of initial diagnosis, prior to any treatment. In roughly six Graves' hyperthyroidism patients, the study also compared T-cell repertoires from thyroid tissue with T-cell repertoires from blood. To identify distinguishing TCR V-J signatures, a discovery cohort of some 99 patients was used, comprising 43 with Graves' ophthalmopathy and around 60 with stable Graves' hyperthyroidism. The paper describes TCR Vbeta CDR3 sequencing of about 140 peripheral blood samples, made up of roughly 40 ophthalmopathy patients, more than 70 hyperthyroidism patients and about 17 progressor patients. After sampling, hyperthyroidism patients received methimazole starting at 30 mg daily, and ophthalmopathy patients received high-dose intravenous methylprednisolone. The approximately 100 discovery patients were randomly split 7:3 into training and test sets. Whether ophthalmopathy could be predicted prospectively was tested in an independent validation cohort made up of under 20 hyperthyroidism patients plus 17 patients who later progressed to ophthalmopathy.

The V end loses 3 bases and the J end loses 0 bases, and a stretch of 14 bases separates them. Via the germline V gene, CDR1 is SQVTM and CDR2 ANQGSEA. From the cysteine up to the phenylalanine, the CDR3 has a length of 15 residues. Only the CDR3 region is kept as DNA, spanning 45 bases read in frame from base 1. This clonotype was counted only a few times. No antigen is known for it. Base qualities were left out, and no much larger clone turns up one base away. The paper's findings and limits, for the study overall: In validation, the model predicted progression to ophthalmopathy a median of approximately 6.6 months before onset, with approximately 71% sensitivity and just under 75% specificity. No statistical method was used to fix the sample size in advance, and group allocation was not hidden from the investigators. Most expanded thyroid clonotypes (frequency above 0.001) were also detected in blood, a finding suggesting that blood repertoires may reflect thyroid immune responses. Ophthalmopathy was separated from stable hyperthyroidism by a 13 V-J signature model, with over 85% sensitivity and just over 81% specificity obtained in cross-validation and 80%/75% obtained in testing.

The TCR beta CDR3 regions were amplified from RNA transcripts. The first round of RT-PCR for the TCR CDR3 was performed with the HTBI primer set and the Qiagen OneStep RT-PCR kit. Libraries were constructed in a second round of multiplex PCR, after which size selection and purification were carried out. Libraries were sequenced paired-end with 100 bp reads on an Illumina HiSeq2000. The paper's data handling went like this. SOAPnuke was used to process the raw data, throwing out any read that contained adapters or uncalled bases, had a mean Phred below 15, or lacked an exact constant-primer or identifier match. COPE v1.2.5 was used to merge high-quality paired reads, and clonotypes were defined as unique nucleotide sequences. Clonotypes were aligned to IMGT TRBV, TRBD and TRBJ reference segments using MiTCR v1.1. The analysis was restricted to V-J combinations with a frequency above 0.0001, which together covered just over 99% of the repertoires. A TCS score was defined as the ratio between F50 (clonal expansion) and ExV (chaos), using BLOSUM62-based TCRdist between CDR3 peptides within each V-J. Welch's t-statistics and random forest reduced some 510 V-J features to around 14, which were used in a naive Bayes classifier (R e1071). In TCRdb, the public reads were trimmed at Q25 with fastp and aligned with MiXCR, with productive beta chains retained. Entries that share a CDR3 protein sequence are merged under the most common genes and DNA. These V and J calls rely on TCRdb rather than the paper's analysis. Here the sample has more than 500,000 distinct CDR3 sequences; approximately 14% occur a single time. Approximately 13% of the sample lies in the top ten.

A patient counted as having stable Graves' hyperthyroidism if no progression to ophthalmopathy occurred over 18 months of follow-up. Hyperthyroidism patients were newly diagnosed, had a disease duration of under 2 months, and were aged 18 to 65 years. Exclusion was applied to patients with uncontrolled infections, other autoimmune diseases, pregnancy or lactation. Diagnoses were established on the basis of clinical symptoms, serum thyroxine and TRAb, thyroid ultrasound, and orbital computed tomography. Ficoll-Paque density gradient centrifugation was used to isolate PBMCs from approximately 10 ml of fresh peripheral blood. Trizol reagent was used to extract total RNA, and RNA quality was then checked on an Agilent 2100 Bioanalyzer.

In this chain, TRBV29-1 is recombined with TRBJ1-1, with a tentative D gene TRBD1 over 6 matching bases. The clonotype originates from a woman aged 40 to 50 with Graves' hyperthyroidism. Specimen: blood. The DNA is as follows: TGCAGCGTTGACTCCACAGGGAGCATGAACACTGAAGCTTTCTTT. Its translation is CSVDSTGSMNTEAFF. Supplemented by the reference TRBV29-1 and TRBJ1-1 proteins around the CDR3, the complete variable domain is SAVISQKPSRDICQRGTSLTIQCQVDSQVTMMFWYRQQPGQSLTLIATANQGSEATYESGFVIDKFPISRPNLTFSTLTVSNMSPEDSSIYLCSVDSTGSMNTEAFFGQGTRLTVV.